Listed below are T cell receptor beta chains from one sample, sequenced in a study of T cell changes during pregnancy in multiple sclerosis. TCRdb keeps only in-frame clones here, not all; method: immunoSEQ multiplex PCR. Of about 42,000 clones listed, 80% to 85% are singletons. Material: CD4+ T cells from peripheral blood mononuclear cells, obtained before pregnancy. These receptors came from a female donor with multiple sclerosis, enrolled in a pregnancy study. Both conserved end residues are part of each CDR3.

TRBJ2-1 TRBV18 CASSPRTGGDNEQFF
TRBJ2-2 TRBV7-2 CASSLAGQRTGELFF
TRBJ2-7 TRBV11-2 CASSPLGRSAGETYEQYF
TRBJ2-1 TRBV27 CASRDTYGSSYNEQFF
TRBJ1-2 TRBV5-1 CASSLARRTDGYTF
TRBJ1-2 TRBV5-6 CASREPGTGYGYTF
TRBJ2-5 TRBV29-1 CSVEFWSETQYF
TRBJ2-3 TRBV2 CASISKVATQYF
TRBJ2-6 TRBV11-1 CASSSTGTTGANVLTF
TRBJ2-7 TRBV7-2 CASSPLPGQATYEQYF
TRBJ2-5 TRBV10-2 CASMDSYQETQYF
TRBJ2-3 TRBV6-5 CASSYSDRLASDTQYF
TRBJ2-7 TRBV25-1 CASSESPGTGRYEQYF
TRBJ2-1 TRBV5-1 CASSFVEGAYEQFF
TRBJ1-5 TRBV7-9 CASSLGWGIDNQPQHF
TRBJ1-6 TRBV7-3 CASSSQTGGAPLHF
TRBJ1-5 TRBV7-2 CASSLTGGERNQPQHF
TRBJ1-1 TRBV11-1 CASRTNTAGTEAFF